This is a list of T cell receptor beta chains from one sample in a study of CD8 T cells in Susac syndrome. TCRdb called the immunoSEQ multiplex PCR reads again in MiXCR, with one record for every CDR3 protein. The sample consists of roughly 130,000 distinct CDR3 sequences, about 94% of them appearing once. The sequenced sample consisted of CD4+ T cells from PBMCs. These receptors were taken from a human donor with multiple sclerosis. Both conserved end residues are trimmed from each CDR3. Fields, in order: J gene, V gene, CDR3 protein.

J: TRBJ1-2
V: TRBV14
CDR3: ASSPNPWGYT

J: TRBJ2-5
V: TRBV5-1
CDR3: ASSLEGVALGTQY

J: TRBJ2-3
V: TRBV3-1
CDR3: ASSPQASADTQY

J: TRBJ2-6
V: TRBV2
CDR3: ASSPLSLGANVLT

J: TRBJ2-3
V: TRBV30
CDR3: AWSAGAWSTDTQY

J: TRBJ2-1
V: TRBV12-3/TRBV12-4
CDR3: ASSRGQGGNEQF

J: TRBJ1-5
V: TRBV5-6
CDR3: ASSSERDRASYSNQPQH

J: TRBJ1-5
V: TRBV6-1
CDR3: ASSRDRGRDQPQH

J: TRBJ1-5
V: TRBV19
CDR3: ASRTGAVYQPQH

J: TRBJ1-1
V: TRBV20-1
CDR3: SARASGNTEAF

J: TRBJ2-1
V: TRBV12-3/TRBV12-4
CDR3: ASSLAQGS

J: TRBJ1-2
V: TRBV20-1
CDR3: SAPQTGTYYGYT

J: TRBJ2-5
V: TRBV2
CDR3: ASMARSWQTQY

J: TRBJ2-7
V: TRBV4-2
CDR3: ASSQDKSGTSGSPYEQY

J: TRBJ1-1
V: TRBV6-1
CDR3: ASSPRTREGDNTEAF

J: TRBJ1-1
V: TRBV5-4
CDR3: ASSLPFPGTEAF

J: TRBJ2-2
V: TRBV5-6
CDR3: ASSAGGPRTGELF

J: TRBJ1-2
V: TRBV4-2
CDR3: ASSQDRSGYT

J: TRBJ2-7
V: TRBV12-3/TRBV12-4
CDR3: ASSSPPGSEQY

J: TRBJ1-1
V: TRBV3-1
CDR3: ASSQGGGLVTEAF

J: TRBJ2-5
V: TRBV5-4
CDR3: ASSLTSGRRGETQY

J: TRBJ1-2
V: TRBV6-5
CDR3: ASSYSGQGSAGYT

J: TRBJ2-1
V: TRBV5-6
CDR3: ASSFVPSSYNEQF

J: TRBJ2-3
V: TRBV18
CDR3: ASATSGGSDTQY

J: TRBJ1-1
V: TRBV20-1
CDR3: SAGASGAEAF

J: TRBJ1-1
V: TRBV7-9
CDR3: ASSKSTGGNTEAF

J: TRBJ2-1
V: TRBV29-1
CDR3: SARGTSYNEQF

J: TRBJ2-2
V: TRBV7-9
CDR3: ASSATNTGELF

J: TRBJ2-7
V: TRBV18
CDR3: ASSPRQGYEQY

J: TRBJ1-5
V: TRBV5-6
CDR3: ASSLGPFQPQH

J: TRBJ1-2
V: TRBV7-2
CDR3: ASSLQYGYT

J: TRBJ1-2
V: TRBV12-3/TRBV12-4
CDR3: ASSSPPGGYT

J: TRBJ1-5
V: TRBV20-1
CDR3: SARDRASYQPQH

J: TRBJ2-7
V: TRBV10-3
CDR3: AISENNRDRARIGEQY

J: TRBJ2-5
V: TRBV30
CDR3: AWSVGSATQY

J: TRBJ2-3
V: TRBV24-1
CDR3: ATSDLLDTQY